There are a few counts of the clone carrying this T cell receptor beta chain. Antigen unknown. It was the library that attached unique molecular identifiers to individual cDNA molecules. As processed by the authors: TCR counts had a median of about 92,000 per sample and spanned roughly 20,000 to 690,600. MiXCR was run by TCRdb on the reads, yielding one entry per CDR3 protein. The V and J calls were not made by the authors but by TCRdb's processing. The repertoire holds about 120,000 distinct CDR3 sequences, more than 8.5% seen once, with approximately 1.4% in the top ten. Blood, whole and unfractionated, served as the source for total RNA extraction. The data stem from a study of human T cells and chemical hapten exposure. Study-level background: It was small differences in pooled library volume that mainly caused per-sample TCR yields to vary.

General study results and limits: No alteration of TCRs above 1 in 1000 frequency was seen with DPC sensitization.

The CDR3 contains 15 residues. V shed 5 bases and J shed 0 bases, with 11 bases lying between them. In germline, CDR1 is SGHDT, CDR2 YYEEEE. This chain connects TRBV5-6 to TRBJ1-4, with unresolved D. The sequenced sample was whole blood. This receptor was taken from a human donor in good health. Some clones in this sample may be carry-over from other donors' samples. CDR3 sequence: CASSPDGTTNEKLFF. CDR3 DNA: TGTGCCAGCAGTCCCGACGGTACAACTAATGAAAAACTGTTTTTT.